This T cell receptor beta chain emerged from a study of blood T cell repertoires in COVID-19. Study-level background: The United States, Italy and Spain were the sources of the acute and convalescent COVID-19 samples.

Authors' analysis steps: The assay estimated nucleated cells by amplifying reference gene primers. Here immunoSEQ multiplex PCR was the method, and the copy in TCRdb shows in-frame clones only, minus some. V and J calls and clone size follow that table, whereas D and trimming were derived from the DNA. The table lists just under 65,000 clones, roughly 80% of them singletons. The CDR3 contains 12 residues. Per the germline V gene, CDR1 is ENHRY and CDR2 is SYGVKD. V was clipped by 4 bases and J by 7 bases; unmatched bases: 1. The receptor's source is a human donor in a cohort sampled during active COVID-19. The sample comprised peripheral blood. J is TRBJ1-1 and V is TRBV10-3; 9 nucleotides line up with TRBD1. The DNA for the CDR3 is TGTGCCATCAGTGGGACAGGGGATGAAGCTTTCTTT. It codes for CAISGTGDEAFF.